This T cell receptor beta chain came from a study of shared clonotypes between healthy human individuals. Under the authors' procedure: Filtering differed because ImmunoSEQ produced junction-only sequences that carried no quality scores. The assay was immunoSEQ multiplex PCR, and TCRdb's table has in-frame clones only and misses some. That table is the source of V, J and clone size, and D and trimming were worked out from the DNA. The sample contains some 2,100,000 clones, just over 90% of which appear only once. The CDR3 is made up of 14 amino acids. V lost 5 bases and J lost 2, with 13 bases in between. Looked up from germline, CDR1 is SEHNR and CDR2 is FQNEAQ (reference sequence). With respect to this clone: The same CDR3 arises from other DNA sequences in this sample as well.

Naive CD8 cells lacked CD45RO, underwent positive selection for CCR7 and left out terminally differentiated effector memory CD45RA+ cells. The rearrangement joins TRBV7-9 to TRBJ2-7; D possibly matches TRBD1 or TRBD2 (5 bases each). The sequence derives from a man aged 18 to 30 in good health. Some clones in this sample may be carry-over from other donors' samples. What was sequenced was naive CD8+ T cells from PBMCs. The CDR3, as DNA: TGTGCCAGCAGCCTCCGGGACCGACCCTACGAGCAGTACTTC. Translated, it gives CASSLRDRPYEQYF.